This T cell receptor (beta chain) derives from a study of T cells after yellow fever vaccination (dated by TCRdb to about 2019). For context, the study as a whole: The SMART-Seq v4 Ultra Low Input RNA kit was used to prepare libraries from fractions with low cell numbers. To track T-cell clones before and after primary and booster YFV17D yellow fever vaccination, bulk TCR alpha and beta repertoires were sequenced longitudinally. Two healthy male donors made up the cohort, one aged 18 to 30 years and the other aged 30 to 39 years. Blood was collected at multiple timepoints before and after primary and secondary immunization, and bulk PBMC replicates and cell subsets were isolated.

The research as a whole found: Computational filtering was needed because FACS-sorted repertoires could contain abundant contaminating clonotypes from the bulk population. A small fraction of clonotypes appeared in both the CD4 and CD8 compartments, likely as a result of convergent recombination. Most clones expanded after primary vaccination were re-detected after the booster (just under 97% of CD4 and about 88% of CD8), suggesting broad memory maintenance. The secondary T-cell response was found to be weaker but faster than the primary response, with a peak reached on day 5 rather than on day 15. Only a couple of donors were included in the study, so the extent to which the findings can be generalized is limited.

In light of the paper, this sample's treatment or condition label describes: live attenuated yellow fever vaccine strain. At each blood-draw timepoint, two biological replicates of bulk PBMCs were obtained. PBMCs were isolated from peripheral blood using a standard Ficoll-Paque protocol. RNA was extracted with TriZol from bulk PBMCs, CD4 and CD8 fractions, and dextramer-positive and dextramer-negative fractions. The germline ends are 17 bases apart after V is trimmed by 8 bases and J by 1 base. CDR1 and CDR2 (KGHSH, LQKENI) derive from the germline V gene. Taken from cysteine to phenylalanine, the CDR3 has 15 residues. Of all the DNA, just the CDR3 is kept, 45 bases in frame from base 1. TCR cDNA was synthesized by 5'RACE template switching, through which a universal primer site and unique molecular identifiers were introduced. Priming for cDNA synthesis came from both the TCR alpha and TCR beta constant segments. Libraries were amplified in two PCR steps, with sample barcodes and sequencing adapters added in the second step. Libraries were sequenced on Illumina HiSeq 2500 (2x100 bp) or NovaSeq (2x150 bp). In the original analysis: Reads were demultiplexed and collapsed into UMI consensus sequences with MIGEC, and V(D)J alignment was performed with MiXCR. Using edgeR on replicate PBMC samples, clonotypes were called vaccine-responding if FDR was below 0.01 and the log2 fold change was above 5 up to day 15. Each bulk clonotype received a CD4 or CD8 identity based on whether the sequenced CD4 or CD8 repertoire contained that clonotype at higher abundance. The public reads were quality trimmed at Q25 with fastp and then assembled into clones with MiXCR by TCRdb, keeping productive beta chains. Each entry is one CDR3 protein sequence, shown with its most common DNA and genes. TCRdb assigned the V and J calls; the authors' analysis was not used. For this sample the table gives about 580,000 distinct CDR3 sequences, of which about a sixth were detected only once. The ten largest clones capture around a sixth of the sample.

This clonotype has only a few counts. The antigen it binds to is not known. No base quality information exists; no much larger clone differs at one position. The specimen comprised PBMCs, sampled 4 to 6 days after the first yellow fever vaccination. The sequence is built from TRBV18 and TRBJ2-5; the D gene is tentatively TRBD1 or TRBD2, each matching 5 bases. The source of this sequence is a man aged 18 to 29 who received the YFV17D yellow fever vaccine. At the DNA level, the sequence is TGTGCCAGCCAGGGAACGGGGCGCCTCCAAGAGACCCAGTACTTC. It codes for CASQGTGRLQETQYF.